Listed below are T cell receptor beta chains from one sample, sequenced in a study of response to subunit inactivated influenza vaccine. Each CDR3 protein gets one entry after TCRdb re-called the RT-PCR reads with MiXCR. Among fewer than 700,000 distinct CDR3 sequences listed, over 10% were seen once. Sequencing used PBMCs from blood, obtained 35 to 45 days after vaccination. The receptors shown here come from a man aged 50 or older who received an inactivated influenza vaccine. The CDR3 runs from the conserved cysteine through the conserved F or W. A D gene is named only where the DNA matches it firmly. Some rows mark clone size as missing; the rest say once, few, many or name a class of expanded clone.

size: few
V: TRBV4-1
J: TRBJ2-1
D: TRBD1
DNA: TGCGCCAGCAGCCCCCGAGGGGGCCAAAATGAGCAGTTCTTC
CDR3: CASSPRGGQNEQFF

size: .
V: TRBV12-3/TRBV12-4
J: TRBJ2-3
D: .
DNA: TGTGCCAGCGCCCCCCGGGCTACCCGCACAGATACGCAGTATTTT
CDR3: CASAPRATRTDTQYF

size: many
V: TRBV5-1
J: TRBJ2-2
D: TRBD1
DNA: TGCGCCAGCAGCCTTCGGACAGGGGGCAACACCGGGGAGCTGTTTTTT
CDR3: CASSLRTGGNTGELFF

size: .
V: TRBV5-1
J: TRBJ1-1
D: .
DNA: TGCGCCAGCAGCTTGGTGGCAGGGACTCGTGTCCTAGAGAACACTGAAGCTTTCTTT
CDR3: CASSLVAGTRVLENTEAFF

size: .
V: TRBV7-2
J: TRBJ2-5
D: .
DNA: TGTGCCAGCAGCTTACGTAAAGGGTCTGGAGAGACCCAGTACTTC
CDR3: CASSLRKGSGETQYF

size: few
V: TRBV10-2
J: TRBJ2-7
D: .
DNA: TGCGCCAGCAGTGAGTCGGCCTTGATAACCTACGAGCAGTACTTC
CDR3: CASSESALITYEQYF

size: .
V: TRBV19
J: TRBJ1-1
D: .
DNA: TGTGCCAGTAGTATTATGGGCATTGGAGGTGACACTGAAGCTTTCTTT
CDR3: CASSIMGIGGDTEAFF

size: few
V: TRBV9
J: TRBJ2-7
D: TRBD2
DNA: TGTGCCAGCAGCGTTTCCAGCGGGAAACAGTACTTC
CDR3: CASSVSSGKQYF

size: few
V: TRBV6-2/TRBV6-3
J: TRBJ2-1
D: TRBD2
DNA: TGTGCCAGCAGTTACTCGAGCGGGGGCTCCTACAATGAGCAGTTCTTC
CDR3: CASSYSSGGSYNEQFF

size: few
V: TRBV7-8
J: TRBJ2-7
D: TRBD2
DNA: TGTGCCAGCAGCTTAGCGGAGGGACTAGCGGGAGTGAGAGAGCAGTACTTC
CDR3: CASSLAEGLAGVREQYF

size: .
V: TRBV20-1
J: TRBJ2-1
D: .
DNA: TGCAGTGCAAGACCGGGACATGGCAATGAGCAGTTCTTC
CDR3: CSARPGHGNEQFF

size: .
V: TRBV27
J: TRBJ2-7
D: TRBD1
DNA: TGTGCCAGCAGTTCCGAGCAGGGGGTAACCTACGAGCAGTACTTC
CDR3: CASSSEQGVTYEQYF

size: few
V: TRBV15
J: TRBJ2-3
D: .
DNA: TGTGCCACCAGTGTGAGGGGCACCACAGATACGCAGTATTTT
CDR3: CATSVRGTTDTQYF

size: few
V: TRBV6-1
J: TRBJ1-2
D: .
DNA: TGTGCCAGCACCCCCCAAGGTACAGGAGATGGCTACACCTTC
CDR3: CASTPQGTGDGYTF

size: few
V: TRBV11-2
J: TRBJ2-1
D: TRBD2
DNA: TGTGCCAGCAGCTATACTAGCGGGGCGGGCAATGAGCAGTTCTTC
CDR3: CASSYTSGAGNEQFF

size: .
V: TRBV29-1
J: TRBJ1-5
D: .
DNA: TGCAGCGTGGTTACACAGGGCTGGCTGGGCAATCAGCCCCAGCATTTT
CDR3: CSVVTQGWLGNQPQHF

size: .
V: TRBV18
J: TRBJ2-7
D: .
DNA: TGTGCCAGCTCACCGTCACAGAAAGGAGGGTCCGAGCAGTACTTC
CDR3: CASSPSQKGGSEQYF

size: .
V: TRBV20-1
J: TRBJ2-1
D: TRBD2
DNA: TGCAGTGCTAAGGGGACTAGCGGGATTTTCAATGAGCAGTTCTTC
CDR3: CSAKGTSGIFNEQFF

size: .
V: TRBV6-6
J: TRBJ2-7
D: .
DNA: TGTGCCAGCAGCCACAGGGTTGTTTACCCGCAGTACTTC
CDR3: CASSHRVVYPQYF

size: .
V: TRBV18
J: TRBJ2-2
D: .
DNA: TGTGCCAGCTCACCGCGGATCAGCACAGGGAACACCGGGGAGCTGTTTTTT
CDR3: CASSPRISTGNTGELFF

size: few
V: TRBV11-2
J: TRBJ1-3
D: TRBD1
DNA: TGTGCCAGCAGACGAGTGCCCCGAACAGGGGTTGGAAACACCATATATTTT
CDR3: CASRRVPRTGVGNTIYF

size: .
V: TRBV7-9
J: TRBJ2-1
D: .
DNA: TGTGCCAGCAGCTTACCGCAGGCATATTACAATGAGCAGTTCTTC
CDR3: CASSLPQAYYNEQFF

size: .
V: TRBV27
J: TRBJ1-5
D: .
DNA: TGTGCCAGCAGTACCGGGATCAATCAGCCCCAGCATTTT
CDR3: CASSTGINQPQHF

size: few
V: TRBV5-1
J: TRBJ2-1
D: .
DNA: TGCGCCAGCAGCTTGGCGGGCGGAGAATACTCCTACAATGAGCAGTTCTTC
CDR3: CASSLAGGEYSYNEQFF

size: .
V: TRBV4-2
J: TRBJ2-7
D: .
DNA: TGTGCCAGCGGCCCCGGGCACCCCTACGAGCAGTACTTC
CDR3: CASGPGHPYEQYF

size: .
V: TRBV28
J: TRBJ2-2
D: .
DNA: TGTGCCAGCAGTTTGGTCAGGGGTCACACCGGGGAGCTGTTTTTT
CDR3: CASSLVRGHTGELFF

size: .
V: TRBV9
J: TRBJ1-5
D: .
DNA: TGTGCCAGCAGCGTAGCTGGACATCAGCCCCAGCATTTT
CDR3: CASSVAGHQPQHF